The source of this T cell receptor beta chain is a study of cytomegalovirus exposure and HLA in healthy donors. Regarding the study as a whole: Cytomegalovirus-associated status was assigned to some 160 TCR beta chains.

This PCR relied on a set of 60 Vbeta primers and 13 Jbeta primers. The protocol was immunoSEQ multiplex PCR, while the TCRdb copy is restricted to in-frame clones and leaves out a portion. The sample lists 150,000 or so clones, approximately 80% occurring once. A note on this clone: The antigen is unknown.

This receptor was taken from a woman aged 18-29 years in good health and CMV-seronegative. Sequenced: PBMCs.

The CDR3 region is CASSLGQGGTDTQYF. CDR3 bases: TGTGCCAGCAGCTTAGGCCAGGGTGGGACAGATACGCAGTATTTT. The chain is built from TRBV7-6 and TRBJ2-3, with D possibly TRBD1 on 5 matching bases. Germline loops: CDR1 SGHVS, CDR2 FNYEAQ. CDR3 length: 15 amino acids. V lost 1 base and J lost 3, with 11 bases in between.